This T cell receptor (beta chain) was recorded in a study of T cell changes during pregnancy in multiple sclerosis. The trim removed 5 bases at V and 0 bases at J, leaving 10 bases unmatched. This CDR3 contains 17 residues. Germline CDR1 and CDR2: MNHEY and SMNVEV (reference sequence). The table came from immunoSEQ multiplex PCR; TCRdb's copy has only in-frame clones and leaves some out. Counted here are over 90,000 clones, approximately 90% occurring once; the ten biggest clones make up approximately 0.9%. The receptor's source is a female donor with multiple sclerosis, enrolled in a pregnancy study. The sequencing here drew on peripheral blood, taken before pregnancy. The chain recombines TRBV27 with TRBJ2-1; 7 nucleotides agree with TRBD1. Written as DNA, the CDR3 is TGTGCCAGCAGTCTCCGGACAGGCTGGGGCTCCTACAATGAGCAGTTCTTC. It codes for CASSLRTGWGSYNEQFF.